Detailed here is one T cell receptor (beta chain). The record originates from a study of vaccination and CD4 T cells after COVID-19. V was cut by 5 bases and J by 4 bases, with 11 bases left in between. The CDR3 sequence is 13 residues long. Germline values: CDR1 MNHEY, CDR2 SVGEGT. TCRdb reprocessed the PCR reads with MiXCR, giving one entry per CDR3 protein. The repertoire has about 22,000 distinct CDR3 sequences, less than 75% of them found once; the top ten carry 0.8% to 1%. This receptor was obtained from a human donor who had recovered from COVID-19. The source material was CD4+ T cells from blood, sampled before SARS-CoV-2 vaccination. The chain joins TRBV6-2 or TRBV6-3 to TRBJ1-1; no definite D call. The CDR3 DNA reads TGTGCCAGCAGTCTCAGGAGGCCCACTGAAGCTTTCTTT. This translates into CASSLRRPTEAFF.